The source of this TCR beta chain is a study of T cell clonality in common variable immunodeficiency. Study outcomes and limitations: Common variable immunodeficiency TCR beta sequences reportedly had fewer deletions and N-nucleotide insertions.

Germline loops: CDR1 DFQATT, CDR2 SNEGSKA (reference sequence). There are 16 residues in the CDR3. Losses at the gene ends were 1 base for V and 2 bases for J; bases not matched to a gene: 6. The assay was immunoSEQ multiplex PCR, and TCRdb's table has in-frame clones only and misses some. The sample yields some 39,000 clones, without any singletons. There are many counts of this clone. Its specificity is unknown. The CDR3 is cut off 3 residues early in the read; its end comes from the germline J gene. The TCR sequence derives from a person aged 18 to 75 in good health. Sequenced input: peripheral blood mononuclear cells. This rearrangement joins TRBV20-1 to TRBJ2-1; 9 nucleotides agree with TRBD2. The DNA read from the CDR3 is TGCAGTGCTAGAGTGGGCATAGCGGGAGCCTACAATGAG. Residues: CSARVGIAGAYNE. The whole CDR3 region reads CSARVGIAGAYNEQFF.